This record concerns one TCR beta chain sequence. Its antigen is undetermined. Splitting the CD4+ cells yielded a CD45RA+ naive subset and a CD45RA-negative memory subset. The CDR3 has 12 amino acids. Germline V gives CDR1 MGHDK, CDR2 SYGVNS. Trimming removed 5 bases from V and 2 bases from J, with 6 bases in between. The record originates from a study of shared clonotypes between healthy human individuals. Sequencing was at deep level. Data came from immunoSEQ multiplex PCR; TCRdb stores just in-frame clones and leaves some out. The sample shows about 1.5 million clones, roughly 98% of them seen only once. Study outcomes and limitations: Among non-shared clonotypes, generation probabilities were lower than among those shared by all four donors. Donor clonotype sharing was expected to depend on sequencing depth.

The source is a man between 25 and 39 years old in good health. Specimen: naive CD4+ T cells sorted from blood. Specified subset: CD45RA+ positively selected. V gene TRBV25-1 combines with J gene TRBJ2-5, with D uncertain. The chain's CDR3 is CASSPPQETQYF. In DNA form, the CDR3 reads TGTGCCAGCAGTCCCCCTCAAGAGACCCAGTACTTC.